The clone carrying this T cell receptor gamma chain appeared many times. The data were taken from a study of γδ T cells in repeated Plasmodium falciparum infection. Trimming at V came to 1 base and at J to 8 bases, leaving 11 bases not matched to a gene. CDR1 and CDR2 from the germline V gene are EGSTGY and YDSYTSSV. The CDR3 covers 14 residues. TCRdb redid clone calling on the multiplex PCR reads using CATT. The sample lists tens of thousands of gamma-chain clones, 2.5% to 3.5% occurring once. Gammadelta T cells were flow-sorted from PBMC into Vgamma9/Vdelta2+ and Vdelta2-negative populations for bulk analysis.

This clonotype was sampled from a pool of human donors (malaria-infected and uninfected, not separated). This chain connects TRGV4 to TRGJ1 or TRGJ2. The sequenced sample was gamma-delta T cells from blood. CDR3 region: CATWDGPPLHKKLF. The CDR3 DNA sequence: TGTGCCACCTGGGATGGCCCCCCCCTACATAAGAAACTCTTT.